Shown below are 17 T cell receptor beta chains from a single sample sequenced in a study of T-cell reconstitution after alpha-beta-depleted transplantation in children. Using unique molecular identifiers, the investigators prepared the TCRbeta library. TCRdb re-analysed the PCR reads in MiXCR, keeping a single row per CDR3 protein. Found here are 500,000 to 600,000 distinct CDR3 sequences, around 18% of them singletons; the top ten hold approximately 3%. The input for sequencing was PBMCs from the stem cell graft donor, taken from the stem cell graft. The receptor set was obtained from a human donor who donated a stem cell graft to a child with acute lymphoblastic leukemia.

This chain joins TRBV6-5 and TRBJ1-4; D unresolved. CDR3 length: 18 amino acids. Germline assignment: CDR1 MNHEY and CDR2 SVGAGI. V lost 4 bases and J lost 0, with 18 bases in between. CDR3 in amino acids: CASSFSSTASATNEKLFF. CDR3 sequence (DNA): TGTGCCAGCAGTTTCTCGTCGACTGCTTCTGCAACTAATGAAAAACTGTTTTTT.

This clonotype was counted only a few times. The rearrangement links TRBV20-1 to TRBJ2-3, with 7 bases fitting TRBD1. V lost 3 bases, J lost 3 bases, and 18 bases stayed unmatched. Germline V gene data show CDR1 as DFQATT and CDR2 as SNEGSKA (reference sequence). This CDR3 comprises 18 residues. The CDR3 region is CSASDVRGIVRGTDTQYF. The DNA for the CDR3 is TGCAGTGCTAGTGACGTCAGGGGGATAGTCAGGGGGACAGATACGCAGTATTTT.

The chain employs TRBV5-1 and TRBJ2-2; D remains ambiguous. Trimming shortened V by 6 bases and J by 3 bases, and 3 bases separated the two germline ends. This CDR3 comprises 11 residues. From germline, CDR1 is SGHRS and CDR2 YFSETQ. The CDR3 sequence: CASIHTGELFF. CDR3 bases: TGCGCCAGCATCCACACCGGGGAGCTGTTTTTT.

The chain joins TRBV7-9 to TRBJ1-5; 7 positions match TRBD1. Germline CDR1 and CDR2: SEHNR and FQNEAQ (reference sequence). This CDR3 comprises 16 residues. After removal of 5 bases from V and 5 bases from J, the junction contained 12 bases not matched to a gene. CDR3 in amino acids: CASSVTKPTGDQPQHF. The DNA of the CDR3 is TGTGCCAGCAGCGTAACAAAACCCACAGGGGATCAGCCCCAGCATTTT.

This clonotype was counted a single time. The chain links TRBV20-1 to TRBJ2-7; 11 bases are a match to TRBD2. This CDR3 is 13 amino acids long. Trimming removed 4 bases from V and 2 bases from J; junction bases left unmatched: 1. Looked up from germline, CDR1 is DFQATT and CDR2 is SNEGSKA (reference sequence). CDR3 in DNA: TGCAGTGCTATTAGCGGGAGGGCCTACGAGCAGTACTTC. Translated: CSAISGRAYEQYF.

The J gene is TRBJ2-2, the V gene TRBV24-1; 10 bases are shared with TRBD2. Germline trimming cut 6 bases from V and 4 bases from J; bases unmatched to any gene: 7. The CDR3 runs 16 residues. Germline lookup yields CDR1 KGHDR and CDR2 SFDVKD. This CDR3 reads CATSPRTSGFTGELFF. The CDR3 DNA is TGTGCCACCAGTCCAAGGACTAGCGGATTCACCGGGGAGCTGTTTTTT.

The gene calls are TRBV7-8 and TRBJ2-1; 7 bases agree with TRBD1. J lost 6 bases, V lost 4 bases, and 6 bases had no gene match. This CDR3 is 14 amino acids long. Germline V gene sequence: CDR1 SGHVS, CDR2 FQNEAQ. This CDR3 is CASSSWTGFNEQFF. As DNA, the CDR3 is TGTGCCAGCAGCTCTTGGACAGGATTCAATGAGCAGTTCTTC.

This clonotype was seen only a few times. The chain links TRBV5-1 to TRBJ2-7; TRBD1 aligns across 12 bases. Germline V CDR1 and CDR2: SGHRS, YFSETQ. The CDR3 is made up of 17 amino acids. Trimming at V came to 2 bases and at J to 1 base, leaving 7 bases not matched to a gene. CDR3 bases: TGCGCCAGCAGCTTCGGGACAGGGGGCTTCGGGTCCTACGAGCAGTACTTC. Its translation: CASSFGTGGFGSYEQYF.

This clonotype was found a few times. The chain recombines TRBV5-4 with TRBJ1-2, with TRBD1 matching over 12 bases. This CDR3 contains 15 residues. CDR1 is SGHNT, CDR2 YYREEE, per germline (reference sequence). Trimming removed 4 bases from V and 8 bases from J; junction bases left unmatched: 9. The CDR3 sequence is CASSRPGQGARGYTF. The CDR3 DNA sequence: TGTGCCAGCAGCCGGCCGGGACAGGGGGCTCGGGGCTACACCTTC.

This clonotype was seen at least ten times. V gene TRBV12-3 or TRBV12-4 combines with J gene TRBJ2-3, with TRBD2 identical over 8 bases. There are 14 residues in the CDR3. Trimming at V came to 1 base and at J to 5 bases, leaving 2 bases not matched to a gene. The CDR3 protein is CASSLGLAGDTQYF. In DNA, the CDR3 is TGTGCCAGCAGTTTAGGGCTAGCGGGAGATACGCAGTATTTT.

The chain combines TRBV4-1 with TRBJ1-2; D uncertain. V was clipped by 10 bases and J by 7 bases, with 22 bases between them. CDR3 length: 14 amino acids. Germline V CDR1 and CDR2: MGHRA, YSYEKL. The CDR3 spells CATRVGSGPGGYTF. DNA of the CDR3: TGCGCCACCCGGGTCGGGTCTGGTCCGGGTGGCTACACCTTC.

Many counts were recorded for this clonotype. The chain joins TRBV4-1 to TRBJ1-6; D is uncertain. Germline CDR1 and CDR2: MGHRA and YSYEKL. This CDR3 region has 16 residues. V gave up 3 bases and J gave up 0 bases, with 9 bases separating them. The CDR3 nucleotides are TGCGCCAGCAGCCAGGGCAGGAGCTCCTATAATTCACCCCTCCACTTT. Translated, it gives CASSQGRSSYNSPLHF.

The chain is built from TRBV5-1 and TRBJ2-1; 12 nucleotides agree with TRBD2. Unmatched junction bases numbered 12, after V lost 2 bases and J lost 6 bases. Per germline, CDR1 SGHRS and CDR2 YFSETQ. The CDR3 has 18 amino acids. The CDR3 region has the DNA TGCGCCAGCAGCTTTCCCCCTAGCGGGAGGGTCCCATTCAATGAGCAGTTCTTC. Amino acids: CASSFPPSGRVPFNEQFF.

J is TRBJ1-1 and V is TRBV7-9, with 10 bases lining up with TRBD1. V gave up 2 bases and J gave up 1 base; unmatched junction bases: 7. The CDR3 covers 17 residues. CDR1 SEHNR and CDR2 FQNEAQ come from the germline V gene (reference sequence). The CDR3 region has the DNA TGTGCCAGCAGCTTAAAGGGACAGGGGTCCGGGAACACTGAAGCTTTCTTT. Protein: CASSLKGQGSGNTEAFF.

The chain uses TRBV12-3 or TRBV12-4 and TRBJ1-5, with D possibly being TRBD1 (6 bases). The CDR3 extends over 17 amino acids. The V and J ends lost 5 bases and 2 bases respectively, with 19 bases between them. DNA for the CDR3: TGTGCCAGCAGTCGAGAAGCTTACAGGGTTGGCAATCAGCCCCAGCATTTT. Translating gives CASSREAYRVGNQPQHF.

The V and J genes are TRBV5-1 and TRBJ2-2; 8 bases match TRBD1. The CDR3 sequence is 14 residues long. V gave up 7 bases and J gave up 3 bases; unmatched junction bases: 5. Germline V gene data show CDR1 as SGHRS and CDR2 as YFSETQ. CDR3 DNA: TGCGCCAGCTTGACAGGGGACGACACCGGGGAGCTGTTTTTT. Translated, it gives CASLTGDDTGELFF. Using reference TRBV5-1 and TRBJ2-2 for the parts outside the CDR3, the full variable domain is KAGVTQTPRYLIKTRGQQVTLSCSPISGHRSVSWYQQTPGQGLQFLFEYFSETQRNKGNFPGRFSGRQFSNSRSEMNVSTLELGDSALYLCASLTGDDTGELFFGEGSRLTVL.

A few counts support this clonotype. The chain has TRBV5-1 and TRBJ2-5; 10 bases align to TRBD2. The CDR3 has 15 amino acids. The V and J ends lost 0 bases and 4 bases, in that order; junction bases with no gene match: 3. Germline-derived CDR1 and CDR2 are SGHRS and YFSETQ. The CDR3: CASSLGASGGETQYF. Written as DNA, the CDR3 is TGCGCCAGCAGCTTGGGGGCTAGCGGGGGAGAGACCCAGTACTTC.